These 31 T cell receptor beta chains were all obtained from the same sample, sequenced in a study of shared T cell receptors in the human thymus. This table comes from immunoSEQ multiplex PCR, and its TCRdb copy is limited to in-frame clones, with some not included. The data show about 400,000 clones, 85% to 95% seen once. The sequencing input was thymocytes. The receptor source for this set is a human donor.

The chain recombines TRBV5-1 with TRBJ2-5; 10 bases are shared with TRBD1. Germline values: CDR1 SGHRS, CDR2 YFSETQ. V lost 3 bases, J lost 5 bases, and 4 bases stayed unmatched. This CDR3 has 14 amino acids. The CDR3 sequence: CASSWDRGRETQYF. The CDR3 DNA sequence: TGCGCCAGCAGCTGGGACAGGGGACGGGAGACCCAGTACTTC. The full variable domain, in which reference TRBV5-1 and TRBJ2-5 provide the parts outside the CDR3, is KAGVTQTPRYLIKTRGQQVTLSCSPISGHRSVSWYQQTPGQGLQFLFEYFSETQRNKGNFPGRFSGRQFSNSRSEMNVSTLELGDSALYLCASSWDRGRETQYFGPGTRLLVL.

The sample holds a few counts of this clone. The V gene is TRBV7-2, the J gene TRBJ1-3; 8 bases are shared with TRBD1. This CDR3 has 14 amino acids. The V segment lost 3 bases and the J segment 8 bases; nucleotides outside the gene matches: 6. Germline V gene data show CDR1 as SGHTA and CDR2 as FQGNSA. DNA of the CDR3: TGTGCCAGCAGCTTGACAGGGGCGCGGGACACCATATATTTT. This gives the protein CASSLTGARDTIYF. The entire variable domain, with the rest obtained from reference TRBV7-2 and TRBJ1-3, is as follows: GAGVSQSPSNKVTEKGKDVELRCDPISGHTALYWYRQSLGQGLEFLIYFQGNSAPDKSGLPSDRFSAERTGGSVSTLTIQRTQQEDSAVYLCASSLTGARDTIYFGEGSWLTVV.

This CDR3 reads CRRGDGYTF. CDR3 sequence (DNA): TGCAGGCGGGGGGATGGCTACACCTTC. The chain has TRBV20-1 and TRBJ1-2; D is perhaps TRBD1 (5 bases). The V gene's germline CDR1 is DFQATT and CDR2 SNEGSKA (reference sequence). The CDR3 spans 9 residues.

V is TRBV14 and J is TRBJ1-2, with D possibly matching TRBD1 (5 bases). The germline V gene has CDR1 SGHDN and CDR2 FVKESK. Deletions cut 0 bases from V and 2 bases from J, with 13 bases between. The CDR3 covers 16 residues. The chain's CDR3 is CASSQDRGETNYGYTF. The CDR3 bases are TGTGCCAGCAGCCAAGATCGGGGGGAAACCAACTATGGCTACACCTTC.

This chain links TRBV19 with TRBJ2-3, with D unresolved. Between the trimmed V and J ends, which lost 8 bases and 2 bases, there was a span of 5 bases. This CDR3 contains 11 residues. From germline, CDR1 is LNHDA and CDR2 SQIVND (reference sequence). The CDR3, as DNA: TGTGCCAGTGGGAACACAGATACGCAGTATTTT. Protein product: CASGNTDTQYF.

The V call is TRBV5-6, the J call TRBJ2-3, with 9 nucleotides matching TRBD1. This CDR3 is 15 amino acids long. CDR1 is SGHDT, CDR2 YYEEEE, per germline. V shed 2 bases and J 14 bases; nucleotides not matched to a gene: 15. Here the CDR3 DNA reads TGTGCCAGCAGCTTCGGGGGAATCAGGGACAGGGAGTCGTATTTT. The encoded protein is CASSFGGIRDRESYF. The variable domain in full, with the rest retrieved from reference TRBV5-6 and TRBJ2-3, is DAGVTQSPTHLIKTRGQQVTLRCSPKSGHDTVSWYQQALGQGPQFIFQYYEEEERQRGNFPDRFSGHQFPNYSSELNVNALLLGDSALYLCASSFGGIRDRESYFGPGTRLTVL.

The rearrangement uses TRBV7-9 and TRBJ2-1; D uncertain. CDR3 length equals 17 residues. Germline V lookup: CDR1 SEHNR, CDR2 FQNEAQ (reference sequence). Trimming cost V 2 bases and J 1 base, with 15 bases left between them. The CDR3 loop is CASSLSVRQESYNEQFF. The CDR3 region has the DNA TGTGCCAGCAGCTTAAGCGTCCGCCAAGAATCCTACAATGAGCAGTTCTTC. The full variable domain, rest sourced from reference TRBV7-9 and TRBJ2-1, is DTGVSQNPRHKITKRGQNVTFRCDPISEHNRLYWYRQTLGQGPEFLTYFQNEAQLEKSRLLSDRFSAERPKGSFSTLEIQRTEQGDSAMYLCASSLSVRQESYNEQFFGPGTRLTVL.

The CDR3 protein is CASSWEDRNNYGYTF. In DNA form, the CDR3 reads TGTGCCAGCAGCTGGGAGGACCGAAACAACTATGGCTACACCTTC. The chain employs TRBV5-5 and TRBJ1-2; no reliable D call. V shed 3 bases and J shed 2 bases, with 14 bases lying between them. Germline V gene data show CDR1 as SGHKS and CDR2 as YYEKEE (reference sequence). The CDR3 is 15 residues long.

The V gene is TRBV7-9, the J gene TRBJ2-7, with 9 bases fitting TRBD1. Trimming at V came to 11 bases and at J to 5 bases, leaving 16 bases not matched to a gene. This CDR3 is 15 amino acids long. Germline CDR1 is SEHNR and CDR2 is FQNEAQ (reference sequence). This CDR3 reads CAWTSPGQGIHEQYF. The CDR3 DNA follows: TGTGCCTGGACATCGCCGGGACAGGGTATACACGAGCAGTACTTC.

This chain joins TRBV29-1 and TRBJ2-2, with 10 positions matching TRBD1. The CDR3 extends over 17 amino acids. With V trimmed by 2 bases and J by 6 bases, 12 bases remained unmatched. Germline V CDR1 and CDR2: SQVTM, ANQGSEA. CDR3 amino acids: CSVEYEGTGENSGELFF. The CDR3 region has the DNA TGCAGCGTTGAATATGAGGGGACAGGGGAGAATTCCGGGGAGCTGTTTTTT.

This clone was detected a few times. This sequence joins TRBV6-1 and TRBJ1-2; D remains unclear. The V gene lost 7 bases and the J gene lost 8 bases, with 14 bases spanning the gap. This CDR3 is built from 12 residues. The germline V gene encodes CDR1 MNHNS and CDR2 SASEGT. CDR3 bases: TGTGCCAGCATCGGGGTCGTTAAAGGCTACACCTTC. Its translation: CASIGVVKGYTF.

The V gene is TRBV28, the J gene TRBJ2-5, with D perhaps TRBD1 (5 bases). With 6 bases removed from V and 4 bases from J, the gap between germline ends came to 9 bases. Germline loops: CDR1 MDHEN, CDR2 SYDVKM. The length of the CDR3 is 12 residues. For the CDR3, the DNA is TGTGCCAGCAGGAGAAGGGGAGAGACCCAGTACTTC. Its protein is CASRRRGETQYF.

The chain uses TRBV28 and TRBJ2-4; no clear D gene. Trimming took 4 bases from V and 0 from J, leaving 16 bases between them. Germline CDR1 is MDHEN and CDR2 is SYDVKM. The CDR3 contains 17 residues. As DNA, the CDR3 is TGTGCCAGCAGTTCCCCGGTCGAGCTATTAGCCAAAAACATTCAGTACTTC. Its translation is CASSSPVELLAKNIQYF.

This rearrangement joins TRBV18 to TRBJ1-1, with 7 bases lining up with TRBD1. This CDR3 region has 16 residues. Germline trimming cut 6 bases from V and 3 bases from J; bases unmatched to any gene: 13. Germline V CDR1 and CDR2: KGHSH, LQKENI. The CDR3 region is CASSPLTGRLDTEAFF. DNA for the CDR3: TGTGCCAGCTCTCCCCTGACAGGGCGATTGGACACTGAAGCTTTCTTT.

The chain joins TRBV7-2 to TRBJ2-1; 13 bases are shared with TRBD2. J was trimmed by 9 bases and V by 5 bases; bases with no gene match: 10. The germline V gene has CDR1 SGHTA and CDR2 FQGNSA. The CDR3 has 16 residues. CDR3 nucleotide sequence: TGTGCCAGCAGCCCAGGACTAGCGGGAGACCCACGTGAGCAGTTCTTC. Its translation is CASSPGLAGDPREQFF.

The rearrangement joins TRBV7-6 to TRBJ1-5; D is uncertain. The CDR3 extends over 16 amino acids. Trimming shortened V by 1 base and J by 0 bases, and 10 bases separated the two germline ends. Germline CDR1 reads SGHVS; CDR2 reads FNYEAQ. The CDR3 coding sequence is TGTGCCAGCAGCTTAGAGGGAAGGTTTAGCAATCAGCCCCAGCATTTT. Translation: CASSLEGRFSNQPQHF.

CDR3 amino acids: CASSESVRGEQYF. The CDR3 DNA reads as TGCGCCAGCAGTGAGTCGGTTCGGGGCGAGCAGTACTTC. This rearrangement joins TRBV10-1 to TRBJ2-7; the D gene is possibly TRBD2 (5 bases). This CDR3 comprises 13 residues. Germline V gene lookup returns CDR1 WNHNN and CDR2 SYGVQD (reference sequence). V lost 0 bases to trimming and J lost 6 bases, with 9 bases between them.

This clone was observed a single time. The rearrangement links TRBV6-1 to TRBJ1-2; no clear D. CDR1 and CDR2 (germline): MNHNS, SASEGT. CDR3 size: 15 residues. Between the trimmed V and J ends, which lost 5 bases and 1 base, there was a span of 14 bases. The CDR3 spells CASSFRPFFNYGYTF. The CDR3 DNA is TGTGCCAGCAGTTTCCGACCGTTCTTTAACTATGGCTACACCTTC.

The CDR3 DNA sequence: TGTGCCACCAGCTGCTATGGGGCGGCAACAGGCTACACCTTC. Translation: CATSCYGAATGYTF. The chain joins TRBV15 to TRBJ1-2, with D tentatively TRBD1 (5 bases). Trimming left V 5 bases short and J 8 bases short, with 18 bases between. Germline values: CDR1 LNHNV, CDR2 YYDKDF (reference sequence). The CDR3 consists of 14 residues.

The chain links TRBV5-6 to TRBJ2-7; 8 positions agree with TRBD1. From germline, CDR1 is SGHDT and CDR2 YYEEEE. The CDR3 runs 14 residues. V was pared by 3 bases and J by 6 bases, with 8 bases of the junction left unmatched. CDR3: CASSSRQGSAEQYF. CDR3 coding DNA: TGTGCCAGCAGCTCCCGACAGGGGTCCGCCGAGCAGTACTTC.

This sequence joins TRBV5-1 and TRBJ2-7, with TRBD2 identical over 8 bases. Per germline, CDR1 SGHRS and CDR2 YFSETQ. Germline trimming cut 1 base from V and 3 bases from J; bases unmatched to any gene: 6. The CDR3 length is 15 residues. The CDR3 DNA follows: TGCGCCAGCAGCTTGTGGATAGCGGGATTCTACGAGCAGTACTTC. Protein: CASSLWIAGFYEQYF. Full variable domain (rest looked up from reference TRBV5-1 and TRBJ2-7): KAGVTQTPRYLIKTRGQQVTLSCSPISGHRSVSWYQQTPGQGLQFLFEYFSETQRNKGNFPGRFSGRQFSNSRSEMNVSTLELGDSALYLCASSLWIAGFYEQYFGPGTRLTVT.

This sequence joins TRBV27 and TRBJ2-3; D possibly corresponds to TRBD2 (5 bases). Trimming took off 5 bases at V and 0 bases at J, with 18 bases between the two ends. Germline V CDR1 and CDR2: MNHEY, SMNVEV (reference sequence). The CDR3 loop spans 17 amino acids. The DNA for the CDR3 is TGTGCCAGCAGTGTCTTACGGGATCACCCTAGCACAGATACGCAGTATTTT. Residues: CASSVLRDHPSTDTQYF.

The CDR3 region is CASSNSGGPNTEAFF. The CDR3 coding sequence is TGCGCCAGCAGCAATAGTGGGGGGCCGAACACTGAAGCTTTCTTT. The rearrangement links TRBV5-1 to TRBJ1-1, with D tentatively TRBD1 (6 bases). V lost 4 bases and J lost 1, with 14 bases in between. The germline V gene has CDR1 SGHRS and CDR2 YFSETQ. This CDR3 contains 15 residues. The whole variable domain, filled in from reference TRBV5-1 and TRBJ1-1, reads KAGVTQTPRYLIKTRGQQVTLSCSPISGHRSVSWYQQTPGQGLQFLFEYFSETQRNKGNFPGRFSGRQFSNSRSEMNVSTLELGDSALYLCASSNSGGPNTEAFFGQGTRLTVV.

Details on this clone: Other DNA sequences in this sample translate to the same CDR3. The chain links TRBV27 to TRBJ2-7, with D unclear. Germline lookup yields CDR1 MNHEY and CDR2 SMNVEV (reference sequence). The CDR3 length is 11 residues. The germline V and J ends were trimmed by 5 bases and 5 bases, with 7 bases remaining between them. The CDR3 spells CASSLGHEQYF. The CDR3, as DNA: TGTGCCAGCAGTCTGGGCCACGAGCAGTACTTC.

The chain uses TRBV7-9 and TRBJ2-1; 7 bases align to TRBD2. Trimming removed 8 bases from V and 2 bases from J; junction bases left unmatched: 9. This CDR3 is 15 amino acids long. Germline V lookup: CDR1 SEHNR, CDR2 FQNEAQ (reference sequence). The CDR3: CASSTIAGPYNEQFF. The CDR3 region has the DNA TGTGCCAGCTCCACTATAGCGGGCCCCTACAATGAGCAGTTCTTC.

The V and J genes are TRBV30 and TRBJ1-4; 8 bases align to TRBD1. The CDR3 spans 17 residues. V was pared by 2 bases and J by 6 bases, with 14 bases of the junction left unmatched. CDR1 is GTSNPN, CDR2 SVGIG, per germline (reference sequence). CDR3 coding DNA: TGTGCCTGGAGTCGACCGGGACAGGATGAGGATCATGAAAAACTGTTTTTT. It is translated as CAWSRPGQDEDHEKLFF.

On this clone itself: At the DNA level, this CDR3 is encoded by other sequences in the same sample as well. The chain uses TRBV7-9 and TRBJ2-5, with D unresolved. Per germline, CDR1 SEHNR and CDR2 FQNEAQ (reference sequence). CDR3 size: 11 residues. Between the trimmed V and J ends, which lost 3 bases and 2 bases, there was a span of 1 base. In nucleotides, the CDR3 is TGTGCCAGCAGCTTTCAAGAGACCCAGTACTTC. Protein product: CASSFQETQYF.

The V call is TRBV6-1, the J call TRBJ1-2, with a possible D match to TRBD1 (6 bases). Trimming cost V 8 bases and J 4 bases, with 17 bases left between them. In germline, CDR1 is MNHNS, CDR2 SASEGT. This CDR3 is 14 amino acids long. The CDR3 here is CASRTGSWGYGYTF. The CDR3 coding sequence is TGTGCCAGCCGAACAGGGTCCTGGGGCTATGGCTACACCTTC.

The chain has TRBV2 and TRBJ1-2; no clear D gene. The CDR3 extends over 13 amino acids. V shed 1 base and J shed 8 bases, with 11 bases lying between them. Looked up from germline, CDR1 is SNHLY and CDR2 is FYNNEI. CDR3 in DNA: TGTGCCAGCAGTGAAGGGCAGGCCGTCGGCTACACCTTC. Translating gives CASSEGQAVGYTF.

The chain employs TRBV28 and TRBJ1-4; D perhaps matches TRBD1 (6 bases). The CDR3 extends over 17 amino acids. Looked up from germline, CDR1 is MDHEN and CDR2 is SYDVKM. Trimming took off 6 bases at V and 4 bases at J, with 21 bases between the two ends. The CDR3 reads CASSLDYRALYNEKLFF. Here the CDR3 DNA reads TGTGCCAGCAGCCTAGATTACAGGGCCCTATATAATGAAAAACTGTTTTTT.

This chain connects TRBV11-2 to TRBJ2-6; no clear D. Germline lookup yields CDR1 SGHAT and CDR2 FQNNGV. V lost 1 base, J lost 0 bases, and 13 bases lay in between. This CDR3 spans 18 amino acids. The CDR3 protein is CASSLGAHTLSGANVLTF. The DNA of the CDR3 is TGTGCCAGCAGCTTAGGGGCGCATACCCTCTCTGGGGCCAACGTCCTGACTTTC.